This T cell receptor (beta chain) originates from a study of T cell changes during pregnancy in multiple sclerosis. Using immunoSEQ multiplex PCR, the repertoire was profiled, and TCRdb retains in-frame clones only, with some absent. The data show around 50,000 clones, 91% seen once. Germline V gene lookup returns CDR1 MNHNS and CDR2 SASEGT. Deletions cut 7 bases from V and 5 bases from J, with 17 bases between. CDR3 length: 14 amino acids. The sequencing used peripheral blood, collected after pregnancy. The chain uses TRBV6-1 and TRBJ1-2; perhaps TRBD1 as D (6 bases). This receptor was taken from a female donor in good health, enrolled as a control in a pregnancy study. CDR3 DNA sequence: TGTGCCAGCATAACCCTCCAGGGGCTTTATGGCTACACCTTC. It codes for CASITLQGLYGYTF.